The rows below give T cell receptor beta chains drawn from one sample of a study of liver allograft versus peripheral blood T cells. TCRdb reanalysed the reads using MiXCR and keeps one entry per CDR3 protein. The sample includes roughly 8,500 distinct CDR3 sequences, roughly 26% seen only once; the top ten take about 8.3%. These receptors originate from a human patient who had a liver transplant. Some T cells may have come from the graft donor. Both conserved end residues are trimmed from each CDR3. A D gene is named only where the DNA matches it firmly. Clone size, where shown, is once, few, many, or a class for clones that have expanded.

D gene | J gene | V gene | clone size | CDR3 protein
. | TRBJ1-5 | TRBV30 | few | AWSVSPRDGYNQPQH
TRBD2 | TRBJ2-1 | TRBV20-1 | . | SARALAGVVGEQF
TRBD1 | TRBJ2-7 | TRBV6-2/TRBV6-3 | medium-sized | ASSRDLDRGRR
. | TRBJ2-7 | TRBV20-1 | few | SHPGRWELYEQY
TRBD1 | TRBJ1-2 | TRBV24-1 | medium-sized | ATSEGTVLGFNYGYT
TRBD1 | TRBJ1-1 | TRBV14 | . | ASSQGQGRQR
TRBD1 | TRBJ1-1 | TRBV5-1 | . | ASSAGDSAANTEAF
TRBD1 | TRBJ1-6 | TRBV7-9 | . | ATNTGDSYNSPLH
TRBD1 | TRBJ2-7 | TRBV19 | medium-sized | ASRSGVDRPQYEQY
TRBD2 | TRBJ2-1 | TRBV20-1 | . | SASEPTSGYNEQF
. | TRBJ2-7 | TRBV12-5 | few | ASGKGDYEQY
. | TRBJ2-7 | TRBV10-3 | medium-sized | ATRLSSYEQY
. | TRBJ1-1 | TRBV7-9 | few | ACGRGLLNTEAF
TRBD1 | TRBJ2-2 | TRBV20-1 | few | SAESGTGNTGELF
TRBD1 | TRBJ1-5 | TRBV18 | medium-sized | ASSQGGDQPQH
TRBD1 | TRBJ2-2 | TRBV12-3/TRBV12-4 | . | ASRPVMAGGFGELF
. | TRBJ1-5 | TRBV25-1 | . | ARTGTYRSNQPQH
TRBD2 | TRBJ2-7 | TRBV5-5 | medium-sized | ASSLGLANSYEQY
. | TRBJ1-3 | TRBV13 | medium-sized | ASRKTSSGNTIY
TRBD1 | TRBJ1-6 | TRBV11-3 | . | ASSPQAGGSSPLH
. | TRBJ2-7 | TRBV27 | few | ASSPILVSYEQY
TRBD1 | TRBJ1-2 | TRBV19 | few | ASSSGTADANYGYT
. | TRBJ2-2 | TRBV5-6 | medium-sized | ASSFSLSGTNTGELF
. | TRBJ1-3 | TRBV29-1 | medium-sized | SVWSGNTIY
TRBD1 | TRBJ2-2 | TRBV6-1 | medium-sized | ASSVLQGQNTGELF
. | TRBJ1-1 | TRBV30 | . | AWDDSHTEAF
TRBD1 | TRBJ1-6 | TRBV19 | medium-sized | ASSTDRVDSPLH
TRBD1 | TRBJ2-7 | TRBV29-1 | . | SGGQGSEQY
TRBD1 | TRBJ1-6 | TRBV18 | medium-sized | ASSMGQGNSPLH
TRBD1 | TRBJ1-2 | TRBV10-3 | medium-sized | AISPGQVNYGYT
TRBD1 | TRBJ2-1 | TRBV20-1 | few | SARDAGGVHNEQF
. | TRBJ2-2 | TRBV7-9 | few | ASSLEVPEELF
. | TRBJ2-7 | TRBV6-1 | medium-sized | ASSGGSFSSYEQY
. | TRBJ2-2 | TRBV10-1 | once | ASSPSVKNTGELF
. | TRBJ1-1 | TRBV29-1 | once | SVVWGWDNPEAF
TRBD1 | TRBJ2-7 | TRBV19 | medium-sized | ASSIETGAAEQY
TRBD1 | TRBJ1-4 | TRBV3-1 | . | ASSQDPGGEKLF
. | TRBJ2-7 | TRBV6-6 | . | ASRPGEAGTSYEQY
. | TRBJ2-2 | TRBV15 | medium-sized | ATRKEGGSAGELF
. | TRBJ1-5 | TRBV28 | medium-sized | ASSFEDSRNQPQH
. | TRBJ1-2 | TRBV20-1 | . | SARGTADGYT
. | TRBJ1-5 | TRBV12-3/TRBV12-4 | many | ASSLIESEPQH